The 23 T cell receptor beta chains below all came from one sample that was sequenced in a study of cytomegalovirus exposure and HLA in healthy donors. Vbeta (60) and Jbeta (13) primers were used in the PCR. Assay used: immunoSEQ multiplex PCR; TCRdb lists only in-frame clones, some missing. The sample lists 95,000 to 150,000 clones; about 78% were seen once. Material for sequencing was PBMCs. These receptors all come from a woman in her 40s in good health and CMV-seropositive.

The chain has TRBV19 and TRBJ1-2; 9 bases map to TRBD1. J gave up 8 bases and V 6 bases, and 7 bases lay outside the gene matches. The germline V gene encodes CDR1 LNHDA and CDR2 SQIVND (reference sequence). The CDR3 runs to 13 residues. CDR3 region: CASRSQGAKGYTF. CDR3 coding DNA: TGTGCCAGTAGATCACAGGGGGCGAAGGGCTACACCTTC.

The chain uses TRBV2 and TRBJ1-5; D is ambiguous. The CDR3 runs 13 residues. Per germline, CDR1 SNHLY and CDR2 FYNNEI. The germline V and J ends were trimmed by 4 bases and 10 bases, with 14 bases remaining between them. CDR3 in DNA: TGTGCCAGCAGTGCGGCGGTCTTAAATCCCCAGCATTTT. Translated, it gives CASSAAVLNPQHF.

This clone was observed a handful of times. The chain links TRBV11-3 to TRBJ2-7, with TRBD1 matching over 7 bases. The germline V gene has CDR1 SGHNT and CDR2 YENEEA. J was trimmed by 4 bases and V by 5 bases; bases with no gene match: 5. The CDR3 length is 13 residues. CDR3 loop: CASSHGTDYEQYF. The CDR3 DNA follows: TGTGCCAGCAGCCACGGGACAGATTACGAGCAGTACTTC.

The table lists this clone with a few counts. This chain connects TRBV7-2 to TRBJ1-1; D gene ambiguous. This CDR3 has 14 amino acids. V lost 3 bases and J lost 1, with 9 bases in between. Germline loops: CDR1 SGHTA, CDR2 FQGNSA. CDR3 bases: TGTGCCAGCAGCTTGTGGCTTTCGAACACTGAAGCTTTCTTT. Encoded protein: CASSLWLSNTEAFF.

This clone showed up just once. This rearrangement joins TRBV7-3 to TRBJ1-2, with D possibly matching TRBD1 (6 bases). Trimming removed 0 bases at V and 4 bases at J, with 6 bases between. The CDR3 is 13 residues long. Germline values: CDR1 SGHTA, CDR2 FQGTGA. CDR3 amino acids: CASSLTRGYGYTF. For the CDR3, the DNA is TGTGCCAGCAGCTTAACCAGGGGCTATGGCTACACCTTC.

This chain connects TRBV29-1 to TRBJ2-7, with 7 bases matching TRBD1. CDR3 length: 13 residues. The germline V gene has CDR1 SQVTM and CDR2 ANQGSEA. The V gene end was trimmed by 6 bases and the J gene end by 0 bases; junction bases not matched to a gene: 5. The CDR3 DNA sequence: TGCAGCGTGCGGACAGGAATCTCCTACGAGCAGTACTTC. Its translation: CSVRTGISYEQYF.

The chain carries TRBV7-3 and TRBJ2-2, with 7 nucleotides matching TRBD2. This CDR3 has 15 amino acids. V lost 5 bases to trimming and J lost 6 bases; unmatched junction nucleotides: 9. The germline V gene has CDR1 SGHTA and CDR2 FQGTGA. For the CDR3, the DNA is TGTGCCAGCAGCCAGGGACTATCTGGGGCCGGGGAGCTGTTTTTT. Its protein is CASSQGLSGAGELFF.

V usage is TRBV12-5 and J usage is TRBJ2-7; maybe TRBD1 (6 bases). Trimming shortened V by 7 bases and J by 1 base, and 14 bases separated the two germline ends. Germline V CDR1 and CDR2: LGHNT, FRNRAP. There are 14 residues in the CDR3. The CDR3 spells CASALGGPSYEQYF. In nucleotides, the CDR3 is TGTGCTAGTGCCTTAGGGGGACCTTCCTACGAGCAGTACTTC.

Only a few counts were recorded for this clone. The V and J genes are TRBV7-2 and TRBJ1-3, with 9 bases aligning to TRBD1. Germline CDR1 reads SGHTA; CDR2 reads FQGNSA. The J segment lost 4 bases and the V segment lost 8 bases, leaving 12 bases of the junction unmatched. CDR3 length: 16 residues. The CDR3, as DNA: TGTGCCAGCGGTAGGGGACGGACAGGGGTCGGAAACACCATATATTTT. Translation gives CASGRGRTGVGNTIYF.

J is TRBJ1-5 and V is TRBV10-3; 8 bases fit TRBD1. V trimming: 7 bases; J trimming: 11 bases; junction bases outside the gene matches: 16. Germline loops: CDR1 ENHRY, CDR2 SYGVKD. The CDR3 is made up of 15 amino acids. The CDR3 region is CAIKDDRGGWESQHF. The CDR3 DNA reads TGTGCCATCAAGGATGACAGGGGCGGTTGGGAGTCCCAGCATTTT.

This chain links TRBV5-6 with TRBJ1-6; D call uncertain. Trimming took 2 bases from V and 8 from J, leaving 8 bases between them. In germline, CDR1 is SGHDT, CDR2 YYEEEE. The CDR3 is made up of 13 amino acids. DNA for the CDR3: TGTGCCAGCAGCTTTAGGAGGGATTCACCCCTCCACTTT. Protein sequence: CASSFRRDSPLHF.

The chain combines TRBV5-6 with TRBJ2-3, with D perhaps matching TRBD2 (6 bases). Germline CDR1 reads SGHDT; CDR2 reads YYEEEE. Deletions cut 1 base from V and 4 bases from J, with 13 bases between. The CDR3 is made up of 15 amino acids. CDR3 nucleotides: TGTGCCAGCAGCTTGAAGGCCGGGGGTGCAGATACGCAGTATTTT. Translating it yields CASSLKAGGADTQYF. Full variable domain (remainder filled in from reference TRBV5-6 and TRBJ2-3): DAGVTQSPTHLIKTRGQQVTLRCSPKSGHDTVSWYQQALGQGPQFIFQYYEEEERQRGNFPDRFSGHQFPNYSSELNVNALLLGDSALYLCASSLKAGGADTQYFGPGTRLTVL.

In its sample, this clone was seen once. The CDR3 reads CASSYYRGGQPQHF. Written as DNA, the CDR3 is TGTGCCAGCAGTTATTACAGGGGCGGTCAGCCCCAGCATTTT. The chain links TRBV6-5 to TRBJ1-5; 7 positions match TRBD1. Germline V lookup: CDR1 MNHEY, CDR2 SVGAGI. Losses at the gene ends were 3 bases for V and 6 bases for J; bases not matched to a gene: 5. CDR3 length equals 14 residues.

The V call is TRBV11-1, the J call TRBJ2-3; D is uncertain. V lost 5 bases and J lost 4, with 7 bases in between. The CDR3 is made up of 12 amino acids. Germline CDR1 and CDR2: SGHAT and FQDESV (reference sequence). In nucleotides, the CDR3 is TGTGCCAGCAGCCAAAAGCCAGATACGCAGTATTTT. This codes for CASSQKPDTQYF.

V usage is TRBV7-9 and J usage is TRBJ2-5, with TRBD1 matching 8 bases. CDR1 is SEHNR and CDR2 is FQNEAQ in the germline V gene (reference sequence). The trim removed 11 bases at V and 5 bases at J, leaving 10 bases unmatched. This CDR3 contains 13 residues. The DNA of the CDR3 is TGTGCCTCAGGTCGACAGGGGAAGGAGACCCAGTACTTC. This sequence encodes CASGRQGKETQYF.

The genes are TRBV11-3 and TRBJ2-1; D perhaps matches TRBD1 (6 bases). V was cut by 5 bases and J by 3 bases, with 8 bases left in between. This CDR3 is 13 amino acids long. Looked up from germline, CDR1 is SGHNT and CDR2 is YENEEA. In DNA form, the CDR3 reads TGTGCCAGCAGCCGGACAGTCTACAATGAGCAGTTCTTC. It yields the protein CASSRTVYNEQFF.

The chain employs TRBV7-2 and TRBJ1-1, with 7 bases that match TRBD1. This CDR3 contains 17 residues. Trimming took 3 bases from V and 5 from J; bases not matched to a gene: 15. Germline assignment: CDR1 SGHTA and CDR2 FQGNSA. The CDR3 DNA follows: TGTGCCAGCAGCTTCGACTTACAACAGGGGAGGAGGACTGAAGCTTTCTTT. Protein sequence: CASSFDLQQGRRTEAFF.

CDR3 in DNA: TGTGCCAGCAGCTGGCGTACCGGGACACGGAAGCCCTACGAGCAGTACTTC. It translates to CASSWRTGTRKPYEQYF. The rearrangement joins TRBV12-1 to TRBJ2-7; whether TRBD1, the table's D call, matches the DNA was not checked. TRBV12-1 is recorded as a pseudogene. The CDR3 is 17 amino acids.

In this sample, this clone turned up once. DNA of the CDR3: TGTGCCAGCAGCCAAGTTCGGACTGTCTTCAATGAGCAGTTCTTC. The encoded protein is CASSQVRTVFNEQFF. The V call is TRBV4-2, the J call TRBJ2-1, with D possibly being TRBD2 (5 bases). Between the trimmed V and J ends, which lost 1 base and 6 bases, there was a span of 13 bases. This CDR3 is built from 15 residues. Germline V CDR1 and CDR2: LGHNA, YNFKEQ.

The CDR3 nucleotides are TGTGCCAGCAGTTACTCGCGGGGTAGCAATCAGCCCCAGCATTTT. This codes for CASSYSRGSNQPQHF. J is TRBJ1-5 and V is TRBV6-6; the D is unclear. This CDR3 spans 15 amino acids. The V end lost 0 bases, the J end lost 0 bases, and 6 bases lay between the germline ends. CDR1 and CDR2 from the germline V gene are MNHNY and SVGAGI (reference sequence).

The CDR3 loop reads CASSVQENTEAFF. In DNA form, the CDR3 reads TGTGCCAGCAGCGTACAGGAGAACACTGAAGCTTTCTTT. V and J are TRBV9 and TRBJ1-1, with D uncertain. The germline CDR1 and CDR2 sequences are SGDLS and YYNGEE. The germline V and J ends were trimmed by 1 base and 1 base, with 5 bases remaining between them. The CDR3 covers 13 residues.

V and J are TRBV14 and TRBJ2-7; tentative D call: TRBD2 (6 bases). Trimming removed 4 bases from V and 6 bases from J, with 16 bases in between. The CDR3 totals 14 residues. CDR1 and CDR2 from the germline V gene are SGHDN and FVKESK. The CDR3 loop is CASSLQLEGIEQYF. The DNA of the CDR3 is TGTGCCAGCAGCCTACAATTGGAGGGTATCGAGCAGTACTTC. Based on the CDR3 plus reference TRBV14 and TRBJ2-7, the full variable domain is EAGVTQFPSHSVIEKGQTVTLRCDPISGHDNLYWYRRVMGKEIKFLLHFVKESKQDESGMPNNRFLAERTGGTYSTLKVQPAELEDSGVYFCASSLQLEGIEQYFGPGTRLTVT.

The rearrangement joins TRBV10-3 to TRBJ1-3; tentatively, D is TRBD1 (5 bases). Trimming took 5 bases from V and 0 from J, leaving 23 bases between them. Germline V lookup: CDR1 ENHRY, CDR2 SYGVKD. The CDR3 length is 19 residues. CDR3 loop: CAISPTRTRDLSSGNTIYF. The CDR3 nucleotides read TGTGCCATCAGTCCAACAAGAACTCGGGACTTAAGCTCTGGAAACACCATATATTTT.